This T cell receptor beta chain was sequenced in a study of tumor-infiltrating lymphocytes in primary liver carcinoma. Study-level background: Donors had hepatocellular carcinoma or combined HCC and intrahepatic cholangiocarcinoma.

Comment on this clonotype: Its antigen is still unknown. A junction boundary mismatches the germline segment, possibly from a read error.

Germline V gene lookup returns CDR1 SGHAT and CDR2 FQNNGV. This CDR3 is built from 13 residues. Study-level results: Tumors significantly exceeded blood in top-250-clone fraction (p = 0.039).

TCR beta cDNA came from roughly 450 ng total RNA, primed with a constant-region primer. Slightly modified ARM-PCR with three nested multiplex PCR rounds yielded TCR beta libraries. With TRBV1-TRBV30 forward primers and a C-beta reverse primer, the first two PCR rounds were run for roughly 10 cycles each. Each CDR3 protein is one row after TCRdb ran MiXCR on the multiplex PCR reads. The table includes 150,000 to 200,000 distinct CDR3 sequences, approximately 65% detected once. Researchers drew blood RNA from unsorted whole blood and extracted germline DNA as well. These patients lived with chronic HBV infection and had never been treated. A sample of around 4 milliliters of peripheral blood was taken before surgery.

V is TRBV11-2 and J is TRBJ2-1, with TRBD2 matching 10 bases. The receptor's source is a woman aged 55-69 years with primary liver carcinoma and hepatitis B virus infection. Sequenced sample: peripheral blood. CDR3 in amino acids: CTSSWTSGGKQFF. DNA of the CDR3: TGTACCAGCAGCTGGACTAGCGGTGGTAAGCAGTTCTTC.